The 10 T cell receptor beta chains below were found in one sample sequenced in a study of tumor and adjacent non-tumor tissue in lung cancer. A modified ARM-PCR protocol with three rounds of nested PCR amplified TCRbeta. TCRdb reprocessed the multiplex PCR reads via MiXCR and lists one record per CDR3 protein. The table records 100,000 or so distinct CDR3 sequences, less than 85% of them present only once. The template was RNA from unsorted bulk tissue. This non-tumor lung sample came from over 3 cm beyond the tumor edge. Sequencing was performed on distant non-tumor lung tissue. These receptors originate from a man between 60 and 70 years old with small cell lung cancer.

This rearrangement joins TRBV11-2 to TRBJ2-3, with D unclear. Germline V gene sequence: CDR1 SGHAT, CDR2 FQNNGV. The V gene lost 1 base and the J gene lost 15 bases, with 20 bases spanning the gap. The CDR3 sequence is 14 residues long. The CDR3 DNA reads TGTGCCAGCAGCTTAGCCGGTGAAACAGATATGCACTATTTT. Encoded protein: CASSLAGETDMHYF.

To note about this clonotype: The CDR3 ends on some other residue instead of the conserved phenylalanine or tryptophan, so this is likely a read error. V and J are TRBV20-1 and TRBJ2-5; 7 positions agree with TRBD2. CDR1 and CDR2 from the germline V gene are DFQATT and SNEGSKA (reference sequence). CDR3 length: 14 residues. The CDR3 protein is CSARPAGEPETQYS. As DNA, the CDR3 is TGCAGTGCTAGACCTGCGGGAGAACCAGAGACTCAGTACTCC.

A note on this clonotype: A much larger clone lies one base from this, so it may be a read error. The CDR3 DNA is TGTGCCAGCAGTTTTACAGGGAGGAATGAGCTGTTCTTC. It codes for CASSFTGRNELFF. The chain has TRBV28 and TRBJ2-1; either TRBD1 or TRBD2 may fit D (6 bases each). Germline lookup yields CDR1 MDHEN and CDR2 SYDVKM. The CDR3 is 13 residues long.

This clonotype was detected ten times or more. The chain recombines TRBV10-3 with TRBJ2-2, with D perhaps matching TRBD2 (5 bases). The CDR3 totals 13 residues. The V end was cut by 6 bases, the J end by 4 bases, with 9 bases between. In germline, CDR1 is ENHRY, CDR2 SYGVKD. CDR3 nucleotides: TGTGCCATCAGAGAGGGAACCACCGGGGAGCTGTTTTTT. The encoded protein is CAIREGTTGELFF.

This clonotype was recorded many times. The chain employs TRBV5-1 and TRBJ2-7; 8 nucleotides match TRBD1. CDR1 and CDR2 (germline): SGHRS, YFSETQ. The CDR3 has 15 residues. The J segment lost 3 bases and the V segment lost 4 bases, leaving 9 bases of the junction unmatched. The CDR3 nucleotides read TGCGCCAGCAGCGCCTCAGACAGGGGCGTCTACGAGCAGTACTTC. This translates into CASSASDRGVYEQYF.

This CDR3 is CANTRRQGISEQFF. The CDR3 DNA is TGTGCCAACACAAGGAGGCAGGGAATTAGTGAGCAGTTCTTC. V usage is TRBV12-3 or TRBV12-4 and J usage is TRBJ2-1, with D perhaps matching TRBD1 or TRBD2 (5 bases each). Between the trimmed V and J ends, which lost 10 bases and 9 bases, there was a span of 22 bases. This CDR3 spans 14 amino acids.

This chain connects TRBV6-1 to TRBJ2-1, with no clear D. Per germline, CDR1 MNHNS and CDR2 SASEGT. With 10 bases removed from V and 1 base from J, the gap between germline ends came to 11 bases. The CDR3 length is 13 residues. In DNA form, the CDR3 reads TGTGCCACCCAACAGAATTCCTACAATGAGCAGTTCTTC. Its translation: CATQQNSYNEQFF.

This clonotype was counted a few times. This sequence joins TRBV11-1 and TRBJ2-3; possibly TRBD2 for D (5 bases). Trimming took off 9 bases at V and 1 base at J, with 17 bases between the two ends. The CDR3 spans 15 residues. From germline, CDR1 is SGHAT and CDR2 FQDESV (reference sequence). This CDR3 is CASSLRTGGTDTQYF. The DNA of the CDR3 is TGTGCCAGTAGCCTACGGACTGGCGGCACAGATACGCAGTATTTT.

A word on this clonotype: One junction end disagrees with the germline gene, perhaps due to a read error. The rearrangement uses TRBV6-6 and TRBJ1-1, with D possibly TRBD1 on 6 matching bases. Germline CDR1 MNHNY, CDR2 SVGAGI (reference sequence). The CDR3 length is 15 residues. The CDR3 here is CASSYPSIRGLEALF. The CDR3 coding sequence is TGTGCCAGCAGTTACCCATCTATCAGGGGTCTTGAAGCTCTCTTT.

Turning to this clonotype: A read error may explain this, as a much larger clone is one base away. The chain couples TRBV20-1 to TRBJ2-1; TRBD2 agrees at 7 bases. This CDR3 has 15 amino acids. From germline, CDR1 is DFQATT and CDR2 SNEGSKA (reference sequence). V lost 2 bases and J lost 5; bases outside the gene matches: 9. The CDR3 sequence is CSARPTSASHNEQFF. In DNA, the CDR3 is TGCAGTGCTAGACCTACTAGCGCAAGTCACAATGAGCAGTTCTTC.